Each of the 10 T cell receptor beta chains below was sequenced from the same sample in a study of low-dose radiotherapy and immunotherapy resistance in tumors. TRAV- and TRBV-specific primers primed first-strand cDNA, covering alpha and beta chains. With a constant-region primer and a V-primer adapter, TCRs were subjected to roughly 20 PCR cycles of amplification. Via MiXCR, TCRdb re-called the reads, giving one row per CDR3 protein. The table lists approximately 89,000 distinct CDR3 sequences, about 19% of them singletons, with approximately 6% in the top ten. As to time point: before trial treatment. Sequenced here: PBMCs, sampled before treatment. The receptor set was obtained from a male donor with prostate cancer.

This clonotype has ten or more counts. The V gene is TRBV5-1, the J gene TRBJ2-3; no definite D call. Germline V gene lookup returns CDR1 SGHRS and CDR2 YFSETQ. V gave up 3 bases and J gave up 1 base, with 9 bases separating them. CDR3 length: 14 residues. The CDR3: CASSYSPGTDTQYF. CDR3 DNA: TGCGCCAGCAGCTATTCTCCGGGCACAGATACGCAGTATTTT.

Ten or more counts support this clonotype. The chain carries TRBV5-1 and TRBJ1-6; D unclear. This CDR3 is built from 13 residues. The V gene's germline CDR1 is SGHRS and CDR2 YFSETQ. V was cut by 7 bases and J by 4 bases, with 9 bases left in between. DNA for the CDR3: TGCGCCAGCCGTGGATCATATAATTCACCCCTCCACTTT. This codes for CASRGSYNSPLHF.

This clonotype was observed many times. J is TRBJ1-2 and V is TRBV5-6; 7 bases are a match to TRBD1. The CDR3 spans 15 residues. V lost 4 bases, J lost 2 bases, and 8 bases stayed unmatched. Germline loops: CDR1 SGHDT, CDR2 YYEEEE. In nucleotides, the CDR3 is TGTGCCAGCAGCCCCCGGCGGACAGGCAACTATGGCTACACCTTC. Its translation: CASSPRRTGNYGYTF.

This clonotype was seen at least ten times. The rearrangement uses TRBV7-6 and TRBJ2-1; D is uncertain. CDR1 is SGHVS and CDR2 is FNYEAQ in the germline V gene. This CDR3 comprises 11 residues. V lost 4 bases and J 8 bases, leaving 6 bases between the germline ends. CDR3: CASSSSYEQFF. The CDR3 region has the DNA TGTGCCAGCAGCTCCAGTTATGAGCAGTTCTTC. Full variable domain (missing parts from reference TRBV7-6 and TRBJ2-1): GAGVSQSPRYKVTKRGQDVALRCDPISGHVSLYWYRQALGQGPEFLTYFNYEAQQDKSGLPNDRFSAERPEGSISTLTIQRTEQRDSAMYRCASSSSYEQFFGPGTRLTVL.

This clonotype was detected ten times or more. This chain links TRBV7-6 with TRBJ1-3; perhaps TRBD1 as D (6 bases). Germline V gene data show CDR1 as SGHVS and CDR2 as FNYEAQ. V was pared by 5 bases and J by 1 base, with 15 bases between. The CDR3 is 16 residues long. This CDR3 is CASSLILQGSGNTIYF. CDR3 DNA: TGTGCCAGCAGCCTAATACTACAGGGATCTGGAAACACCATATATTTT. Supplemented by reference TRBV7-6 and TRBJ1-3, the full variable domain reads GAGVSQSPRYKVTKRGQDVALRCDPISGHVSLYWYRQALGQGPEFLTYFNYEAQQDKSGLPNDRFSAERPEGSISTLTIQRTEQRDSAMYRCASSLILQGSGNTIYFGEGSWLTVV.

This clonotype was found many times. The chain links TRBV12-3 or TRBV12-4 to TRBJ2-3; D call uncertain. The germline V and J ends were trimmed by 6 bases and 2 bases, with 3 bases remaining between them. The CDR3 has 11 amino acids. The CDR3 loop is CASSPTDTQYF. CDR3 DNA sequence: TGTGCCAGCAGCCCCACAGATACGCAGTATTTT.

This clonotype has at least ten counts. The chain recombines TRBV19 with TRBJ1-1, with D possibly being TRBD1 (6 bases). Germline assignment: CDR1 LNHDA and CDR2 SQIVND (reference sequence). V lost 6 bases, J lost 1 base, and 12 bases lay in between. The CDR3 contains 14 residues. CDR3 bases: TGTGCCAGTAGCACACAGGGCTCGAACACTGAAGCTTTCTTT. Translating it yields CASSTQGSNTEAFF.

This clonotype occurred many times. This chain connects TRBV19 to TRBJ2-1; a possible D gene is TRBD2 (6 bases). V lost 6 bases, J lost 4 bases, and 13 bases lay in between. The CDR3 totals 14 residues. In germline, CDR1 is LNHDA, CDR2 SQIVND (reference sequence). CDR3 bases: TGTGCCAGTAGATCCCTCGGGGGTTACAATGAGCAGTTCTTC. Its protein is CASRSLGGYNEQFF.

The chain uses TRBV7-9 and TRBJ1-2; 8 nucleotides line up with TRBD1. The CDR3 has 15 residues. CDR1 and CDR2 from the germline V gene are SEHNR and FQNEAQ (reference sequence). The V gene end was trimmed by 5 bases and the J gene end by 3 bases; junction bases not matched to a gene: 8. The CDR3 region is CASSTRQGHYYGYTF. DNA for the CDR3: TGTGCCAGCAGCACAAGACAGGGGCACTACTATGGCTACACCTTC.

This clonotype was recorded many times. V usage is TRBV6-4 and J usage is TRBJ2-1, with D unclear. The CDR3 extends over 15 amino acids. Germline V gene data show CDR1 as MRHNA and CDR2 as SNTAGT. V gave up 2 bases and J gave up 6 bases, with 14 bases separating them. Here the CDR3 reads CASSDTDLVPNEQFF. CDR3 in DNA: TGTGCCAGCAGTGACACTGACCTTGTCCCCAATGAGCAGTTCTTC.